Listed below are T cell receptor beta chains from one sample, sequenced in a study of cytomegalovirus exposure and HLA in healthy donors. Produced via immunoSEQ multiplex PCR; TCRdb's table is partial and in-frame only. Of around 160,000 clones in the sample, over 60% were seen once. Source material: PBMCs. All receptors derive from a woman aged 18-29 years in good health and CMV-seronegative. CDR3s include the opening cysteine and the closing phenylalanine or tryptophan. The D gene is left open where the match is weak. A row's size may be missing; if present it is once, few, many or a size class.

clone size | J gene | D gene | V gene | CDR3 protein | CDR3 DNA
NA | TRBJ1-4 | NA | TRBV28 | CASNSGTTNEKLFF | TGTGCCAGCAACTCAGGAACCACTAATGAAAAACTGTTTTTT
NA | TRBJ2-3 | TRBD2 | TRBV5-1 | CASSSSLAGGTDTQYF | TGCGCCAGCAGCTCGTCTCTAGCGGGAGGCACAGATACGCAGTATTTT
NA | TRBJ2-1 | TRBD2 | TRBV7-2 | CASSLVPAGGEQFF | TGTGCCAGCAGCTTAGTGCCAGCGGGAGGGGAGCAGTTCTTC
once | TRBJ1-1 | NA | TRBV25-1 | CASSPVVGALGTEAFF | TGTGCCAGCAGCCCCGTGGTGGGGGCGCTTGGTACTGAAGCTTTCTTT
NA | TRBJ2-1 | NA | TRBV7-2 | CASSLGQPFSYNEQFF | TGTGCCAGCAGCTTAGGACAGCCCTTCTCCTACAATGAGCAGTTCTTC
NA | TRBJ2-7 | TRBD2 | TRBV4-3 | CASSQDGLSGAYEQYF | TGCGCCAGCAGCCAAGATGGCCTTAGCGGGGCCTACGAGCAGTACTTC
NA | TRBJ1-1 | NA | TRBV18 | CASSPTGNTEAFF | TGTGCCAGCTCACCTACAGGGAACACTGAAGCTTTCTTT
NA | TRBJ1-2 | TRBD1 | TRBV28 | CASINRDRDNYGYTF | TGTGCCAGCATCAACCGGGACAGAGATAACTATGGCTACACCTTC
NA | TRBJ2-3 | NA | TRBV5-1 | CASSLPALASTDTQYF | TGCGCCAGCAGCCTTCCAGCGCTCGCTAGCACAGATACGCAGTATTTT
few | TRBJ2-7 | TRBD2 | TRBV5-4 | CASSTGGISGTYEQYF | TGTGCCAGCAGCACGGGAGGGATCTCCGGCACCTACGAGCAGTACTTC
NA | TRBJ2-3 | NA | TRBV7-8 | CASSYDFAGLTDTQYF | TGTGCCAGCAGCTACGACTTCGCGGGACTCACAGATACGCAGTATTTT
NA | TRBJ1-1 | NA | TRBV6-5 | CASSIYQGGHTEAFF | TGTGCCAGCAGTATATATCAGGGAGGACACACTGAAGCTTTCTTT
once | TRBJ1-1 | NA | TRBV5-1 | CASSWWTANTEAFF | TGCGCCAGCAGCTGGTGGACAGCGAACACTGAAGCTTTCTTT
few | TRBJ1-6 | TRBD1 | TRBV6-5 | CASSRGQGYNSPLHF | TGTGCCAGCAGCCGAGGACAGGGATATAATTCACCCCTCCACTTT
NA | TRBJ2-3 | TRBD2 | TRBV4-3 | CASSQISGGGTDTQYF | TGCGCCAGCAGCCAGATTAGCGGGGGGGGGACAGATACGCAGTATTTT
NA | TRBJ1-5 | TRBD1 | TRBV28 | CATADWTGGINQPQHF | TGTGCCACCGCGGACTGGACAGGGGGTATTAATCAGCCCCAGCATTTT
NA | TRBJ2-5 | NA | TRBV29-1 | CSALSPQGKETQYF | TGCAGCGCCCTGAGCCCCCAGGGGAAGGAGACCCAGTACTTC
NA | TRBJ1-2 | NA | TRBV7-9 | CASSLGQMGLYGYTF | TGTGCCAGCAGCTTAGGACAGATGGGGTTATATGGCTACACCTTC
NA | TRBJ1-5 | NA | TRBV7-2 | CASSLARNNQPQHF | TGTGCCAGCAGCTTAGCCAGAAACAATCAGCCCCAGCATTTT
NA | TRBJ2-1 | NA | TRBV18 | CASSPDGGSYNEQFF | TGTGCCAGCTCACCAGACGGGGGCTCCTACAATGAGCAGTTCTTC
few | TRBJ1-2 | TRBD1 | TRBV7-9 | CASSVQGARGYTF | TGTGCCAGCAGCGTTCAGGGGGCAAGGGGCTACACCTTC
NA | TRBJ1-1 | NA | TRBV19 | CASSIARGTANTEAFF | TGTGCCAGTAGTATAGCCCGGGGGACCGCGAACACTGAAGCTTTCTTT
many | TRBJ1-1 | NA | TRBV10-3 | CAIGDKGLNTEAFF | TGTGCCATAGGGGACAAGGGGTTGAACACTGAAGCTTTCTTT
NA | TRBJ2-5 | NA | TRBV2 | CASSRQEETQYF | TGTGCCAGCAGTCGACAGGAAGAGACCCAGTACTTC
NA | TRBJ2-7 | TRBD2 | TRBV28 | CASGPGTSSYEQYF | TGTGCCAGCGGACCGGGGACTAGCTCCTACGAGCAGTACTTC
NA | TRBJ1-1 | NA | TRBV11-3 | CASSLNRGLQAFF | TGTGCCAGCAGCTTAAATCGAGGACTTCAAGCTTTCTTT
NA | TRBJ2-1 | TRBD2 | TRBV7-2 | CASSSRGRASYNEQFF | TGTGCCAGCAGCTCACGTGGGAGGGCCTCCTACAATGAGCAGTTCTTC
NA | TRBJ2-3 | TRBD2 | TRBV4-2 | CASSQGPSGMPTDTQYF | TGTGCCAGCAGCCAAGGTCCTAGCGGTATGCCCACAGATACGCAGTATTTT
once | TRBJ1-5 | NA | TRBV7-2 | CASAVGAGQPQHF | TGTGCCAGCGCGGTGGGGGCGGGTCAGCCCCAGCATTTT
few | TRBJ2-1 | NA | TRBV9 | CASSVAGFPSWSYNEQFF | TGTGCCAGCAGCGTGGCGGGGTTCCCCTCATGGTCCTACAATGAGCAGTTCTTC
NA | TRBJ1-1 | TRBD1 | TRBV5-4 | CASSLGTGVTTEAFF | TGTGCCAGCAGCTTGGGGACAGGGGTTACCACTGAAGCTTTCTTT
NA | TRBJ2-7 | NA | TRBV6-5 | CASSYARSYEQYF | TGTGCCAGCAGTTACGCTAGGAGCTACGAGCAGTACTTC
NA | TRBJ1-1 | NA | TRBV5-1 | CASSPKTQGTEAFF | TGCGCCAGCAGCCCAAAGACACAGGGAACTGAAGCTTTCTTT
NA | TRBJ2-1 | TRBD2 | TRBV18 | CASSPLTTSGSLNEQFF | TGTGCCAGCTCACCACTCACGACTAGCGGGAGTTTGAATGAGCAGTTCTTC
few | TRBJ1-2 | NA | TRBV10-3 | CAIRQTGYEGYTF | TGTGCCATCAGACAAACAGGCTATGAGGGCTACACCTTC
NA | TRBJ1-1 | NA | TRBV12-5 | CASGAWTVMNTEAFF | TGTGCTAGTGGTGCCTGGACAGTAATGAACACTGAAGCTTTCTTT
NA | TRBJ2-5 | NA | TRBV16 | CASSSPAGQETQYF | TGTGCCAGCAGCTCACCAGCAGGGCAAGAGACCCAGTACTTC
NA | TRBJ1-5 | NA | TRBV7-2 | CASSLVSVYSNQPQHF | TGTGCCAGCAGCTTAGTTTCAGTTTATAGCAATCAGCCCCAGCATTTT
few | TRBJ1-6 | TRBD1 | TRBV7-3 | CASSTQGANNSPLHF | TGTGCCAGCAGCACACAGGGGGCGAATAATTCACCCCTCCACTTT
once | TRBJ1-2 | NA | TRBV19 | CASKSGPMPGGYTF | TGTGCCAGTAAATCGGGTCCTATGCCCGGGGGCTACACCTTC
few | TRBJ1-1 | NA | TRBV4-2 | CASSHEQGNTEAFF | TGTGCCAGCAGCCATGAACAGGGGAACACTGAAGCTTTCTTT
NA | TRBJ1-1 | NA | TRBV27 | CASSLNRENTEAFF | TGTGCCAGCAGTTTAAACAGGGAGAACACTGAAGCTTTCTTT
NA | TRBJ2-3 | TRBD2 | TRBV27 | CASTRIVAGGPNTQYF | TGTGCCAGCACTCGGATTGTGGCGGGGGGGCCGAATACGCAGTATTTT
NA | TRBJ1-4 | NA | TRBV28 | CASSQDSRTNEKLFF | TGTGCCAGCAGCCAGGACTCAAGAACTAATGAAAAACTGTTTTTT
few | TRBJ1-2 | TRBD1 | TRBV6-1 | CASRSRTGAVDGYTF | TGTGCCAGCAGATCCAGGACAGGGGCGGTCGATGGCTACACCTTC
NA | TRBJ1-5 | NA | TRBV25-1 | CASTGSGNRPQHF | TGTGCCAGTACGGGGAGTGGCAATCGGCCCCAGCATTTT
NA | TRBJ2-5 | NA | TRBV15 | CATSERETQYF | TGTGCCACCAGCGAGCGGGAGACCCAGTACTTC
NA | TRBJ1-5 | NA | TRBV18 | CASSPPKGQPQHF | TGTGCCAGCTCACCACCGAAGGGGCAGCCCCAGCATTTT
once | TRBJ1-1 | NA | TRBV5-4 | CASSLSGGAGNTEAFF | TGTGCCAGCAGCTTGAGTGGGGGCGCGGGGAACACTGAAGCTTTCTTT
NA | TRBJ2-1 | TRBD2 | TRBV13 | CASSSGYNEQFF | TGTGCCAGCTCTAGCGGCTACAATGAGCAGTTCTTC
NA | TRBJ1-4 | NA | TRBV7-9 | CASSFGQGFRGEKLFF | TGTGCCAGCAGCTTTGGGCAGGGCTTTCGAGGTGAAAAACTGTTTTTT